One sample yielded the 29 T cell receptor beta chains listed below, sequenced in a study of blood T cell repertoires in COVID-19. Assay: immunoSEQ multiplex PCR; the TCRdb copy retains only in-frame clones and omits some. Among 170,000 or so clones listed, roughly 84% were seen once. The sequencing sample was made of peripheral blood. These receptors came from a woman between 35 and 50 years old with COVID-19, enrolled during active disease.

The genes are TRBV28 and TRBJ1-1; maybe TRBD1 (5 bases). Per germline, CDR1 MDHEN and CDR2 SYDVKM. V lost 6 bases and J 0 bases, leaving 14 bases between the germline ends. The CDR3 length is 15 residues. This CDR3 is CASRKRAGVNTEAFF. CDR3 DNA sequence: TGTGCCAGCAGGAAGCGGGCGGGGGTGAACACTGAAGCTTTCTTT.

V usage is TRBV10-3 and J usage is TRBJ2-5; TRBD2 matches at 7 bases. CDR1 is ENHRY, CDR2 SYGVKD, per germline. Trimming at V came to 7 bases and at J to 4 bases, leaving 3 bases not matched to a gene. This CDR3 has 12 amino acids. CDR3 sequence reads: CAIKGGGETQYF. The CDR3 bases are TGTGCCATCAAAGGCGGGGGAGAGACCCAGTACTTC.

In regard to this clone: The same CDR3 can be traced to other DNA sequences in this sample. This chain joins TRBV6-4 and TRBJ2-2; D possibly corresponds to TRBD2 (6 bases). Germline V lookup: CDR1 MRHNA, CDR2 SNTAGT. Trimming removed 2 bases from V and 3 bases from J, with 7 bases in between. This CDR3 spans 14 amino acids. CDR3 region: CASSDRGDTGELFF. CDR3 sequence (DNA): TGTGCCAGCAGTGACCGCGGGGACACCGGGGAGCTGTTTTTT.

The chain is built from TRBV7-2 and TRBJ1-1; D is ambiguous. CDR3 length equals 15 residues. CDR1 SGHTA and CDR2 FQGNSA come from the germline V gene. V was clipped by 1 base and J by 1 base, with 10 bases between them. DNA for the CDR3: TGTGCCAGCAGCTTAGAAGCGGGCGCGAACACTGAAGCTTTCTTT. Residues: CASSLEAGANTEAFF.

This rearrangement joins TRBV19 to TRBJ1-4; 10 bases are shared with TRBD1. V trimming: 8 bases; J trimming: 11 bases; junction bases outside the gene matches: 8. The germline gives CDR1 LNHDA, CDR2 SQIVND (reference sequence). This CDR3 is built from 13 residues. CDR3 in amino acids: CASGGQGRKKLFF. Written as DNA, the CDR3 is TGTGCCAGTGGGGGACAGGGGCGTAAGAAACTGTTTTTT.

This clone was counted a single time. The chain employs TRBV10-1 and TRBJ1-1; maybe TRBD1 (5 bases). The germline V gene has CDR1 WNHNN and CDR2 SYGVQD (reference sequence). Trimming shortened V by 0 bases and J by 7 bases, and 9 bases separated the two germline ends. The CDR3 spans 13 residues. The CDR3 sequence is CASSESGASEAFF. The CDR3 region has the DNA TGCGCCAGCAGTGAGTCTGGGGCGAGTGAAGCTTTCTTT.

This chain uses TRBV5-5 with TRBJ2-7, with D possibly matching TRBD2 (5 bases). Per germline, CDR1 SGHKS and CDR2 YYEKEE (reference sequence). The CDR3 is 14 residues long. V was shortened by 0 bases and J by 9 bases, with 16 bases between the two germline ends. CDR3 residues: CASSLEMGVAMQYF. CDR3 DNA sequence: TGTGCCAGCAGCTTGGAGATGGGAGTGGCCATGCAGTACTTC.

V and J are TRBV7-8 and TRBJ1-3; D gene uncertain. The CDR3 is 15 amino acids. With 4 bases removed from V and 0 bases from J, the gap between germline ends came to 10 bases. The germline gives CDR1 SGHVS, CDR2 FQNEAQ. This CDR3 reads CASSSSVFSGNTIYF. The DNA of the CDR3 is TGTGCCAGCAGCTCTTCAGTGTTCTCTGGAAACACCATATATTTT.

The V call is TRBV6-1, the J call TRBJ1-1, with D uncertain. Trimming removed 1 base at V and 1 base at J, with 7 bases between. Looked up from germline, CDR1 is MNHNS and CDR2 is SASEGT. The CDR3 spans 14 residues. The CDR3 DNA reads TGTGCCAGCAGTGAAGGGAGTGGGAACACTGAAGCTTTCTTT. Amino acids: CASSEGSGNTEAFF.

The CDR3 bases are TGTGCCAGCAGTTTTACAGGGGACTATGGCTACACCTTC. It specifies CASSFTGDYGYTF. The rearrangement links TRBV27 to TRBJ1-2, with 7 bases that match TRBD1. The CDR3 extends over 13 amino acids. The germline gives CDR1 MNHEY, CDR2 SMNVEV (reference sequence). The ends lost 3 bases at V and 3 bases at J; junction bases unmatched: 1.

V gene TRBV6-5 combines with J gene TRBJ1-2, with unresolved D. Trimming stripped 7 bases from V and 1 base from J, with 4 bases between. This CDR3 has 11 amino acids. Germline V gene data show CDR1 as MNHEY and CDR2 as SVGAGI. In nucleotides, the CDR3 is TGTGCCAGCACCCGTAACTATGGCTACACCTTC. This gives the protein CASTRNYGYTF.

In this sample, this clone turned up many times. The chain couples TRBV7-8 to TRBJ2-3; 8 bases are shared with TRBD2. This CDR3 has 15 amino acids. The germline V gene encodes CDR1 SGHVS and CDR2 FQNEAQ. V dropped 6 bases and J dropped 2; count of bases not matched to a gene: 7. Here the CDR3 reads CASRPLAGNTDTQYF. CDR3 sequence (DNA): TGTGCCAGCAGACCCCTAGCGGGCAACACAGATACGCAGTATTTT. Using reference TRBV7-8 and TRBJ2-3 for the parts outside the CDR3, the full variable domain is GAGVSQSPRYKVAKRGQDVALRCDPISGHVSLFWYQQALGQGPEFLTYFQNEAQLDKSGLPSDRFFAERPEGSVSTLKIQRTQQEDSAVYLCASRPLAGNTDTQYFGPGTRLTVL.

This rearrangement joins TRBV7-2 to TRBJ2-5; possible D gene TRBD2, 5 bases. Trimming pared 2 bases from V and 1 base from J, leaving 8 bases between. This CDR3 region has 14 residues. Germline V gives CDR1 SGHTA, CDR2 FQGNSA. The CDR3 sequence is CASSLSGFQETQYF. CDR3 DNA sequence: TGTGCCAGCAGCTTAAGCGGTTTCCAAGAGACCCAGTACTTC.

In its sample, this clone was seen a few times. The chain joins TRBV7-8 to TRBJ1-5; 11 nucleotides match TRBD1. This CDR3 is 17 amino acids long. V trimming: 5 bases; J trimming: 2 bases; junction bases outside the gene matches: 8. The germline CDR1 and CDR2 sequences are SGHVS and FQNEAQ. The CDR3 nucleotides are TGTGCCAGCAGCCCGGACAGGGGGCAAGGGGGCAATCAGCCCCAGCATTTT. Protein product: CASSPDRGQGGNQPQHF.

V usage is TRBV28 and J usage is TRBJ1-2; TRBD1 might be the D (5 bases). V shed 4 bases and J shed 2 bases, with 11 bases lying between them. This CDR3 spans 14 amino acids. From germline, CDR1 is MDHEN and CDR2 SYDVKM. As DNA, the CDR3 is TGTGCCAGCAGTTCAACACAGGTGAACTATGGCTACACCTTC. It codes for CASSSTQVNYGYTF.

The rearrangement uses TRBV19 and TRBJ1-2, with no clear D. The CDR3 loop spans 14 amino acids. Trimming removed 6 bases at V and 4 bases at J, with 15 bases between. Germline V CDR1 and CDR2: LNHDA, SQIVND (reference sequence). The CDR3 region is CASSPVAGSYGYTF. In nucleotides, the CDR3 is TGTGCCAGTAGCCCCGTGGCCGGGTCCTATGGCTACACCTTC.

The rearrangement uses TRBV18 and TRBJ2-5; D may be TRBD2 (6 bases). Germline V CDR1 and CDR2: KGHSH, LQKENI. The CDR3 is 13 residues long. With 4 bases removed from V and 2 bases from J, the gap between germline ends came to 8 bases. In DNA, the CDR3 is TGTGCCAGCTCACTGGGACTTCAAGAGACCCAGTACTTC. Protein sequence: CASSLGLQETQYF.

The chain combines TRBV7-2 with TRBJ2-1, with 15 bases identical to TRBD2. After removal of 4 bases from V and 4 bases from J, the junction contained 5 bases not matched to a gene. The germline gives CDR1 SGHTA, CDR2 FQGNSA. There are 17 residues in the CDR3. The CDR3 nucleotides are TGTGCCAGCAGCTCGCCGGGACTAGCGGGGGGTTACAATGAGCAGTTCTTC. Amino acids: CASSSPGLAGGYNEQFF.

This chain connects TRBV2 to TRBJ2-6; 7 bases agree with TRBD1. V dropped 1 base and J dropped 0; count of bases not matched to a gene: 3. Per germline, CDR1 SNHLY and CDR2 FYNNEI. The CDR3 is made up of 17 amino acids. CDR3 residues: CASSEEGQTSGANVLTF. The CDR3, as DNA: TGTGCCAGCAGTGAAGAGGGACAGACCTCTGGGGCCAACGTCCTGACTTTC. The full variable domain, rest sourced from reference TRBV2 and TRBJ2-6, is EPEVTQTPSHQVTQMGQEVILRCVPISNHLYFYWYRQILGQKVEFLVSFYNNEISEKSEIFDDQFSVERPDGSNFTLKIRSTKLEDSAMYFCASSEEGQTSGANVLTFGAGSRLTVL.

This chain uses TRBV11-2 with TRBJ1-4, with 7 bases that match TRBD1. The CDR3 loop spans 12 amino acids. V gave up 5 bases and J gave up 8 bases; unmatched junction bases: 2. Germline V lookup: CDR1 SGHAT, CDR2 FQNNGV. This CDR3 reads CASSLGQEKLFF. As DNA, the CDR3 is TGTGCCAGCAGCCTGGGACAGGAAAAACTGTTTTTT.

The CDR3 DNA follows: TGTGCCAGCAGCACCCTCGGCGGGGGGGACAATGAGCAGTTCTTC. It is translated as CASSTLGGGDNEQFF. V usage is TRBV7-9 and J usage is TRBJ2-1, with 9 bases lining up with TRBD2. The V segment lost 5 bases and the J segment 5 bases; nucleotides outside the gene matches: 7. The length of the CDR3 is 15 residues. Germline values: CDR1 SEHNR, CDR2 FQNEAQ (reference sequence).

This clone was seen repeatedly, ten times or more. This chain joins TRBV5-6 and TRBJ1-1, with 10 bases that match TRBD1. Losses at the gene ends were 5 bases for V and 0 bases for J; bases not matched to a gene: 10. There are 17 residues in the CDR3. Germline loops: CDR1 SGHDT, CDR2 YYEEEE. CDR3 region: CASSPTGGGRVNTEAFF. CDR3 DNA sequence: TGTGCCAGCAGTCCGACAGGGGGCGGAAGGGTGAACACTGAAGCTTTCTTT.

The chain joins TRBV28 to TRBJ2-3; D remains unclear. The germline V and J ends were trimmed by 4 bases and 3 bases, with 11 bases remaining between them. This CDR3 spans 14 amino acids. The germline V gene has CDR1 MDHEN and CDR2 SYDVKM. CDR3 region: CASSWVVRTDTQYF. CDR3 bases: TGTGCCAGCAGTTGGGTCGTGAGGACAGATACGCAGTATTTT. The whole variable domain, filled in from reference TRBV28 and TRBJ2-3, reads DVKVTQSSRYLVKRTGEKVFLECVQDMDHENMFWYRQDPGLGLRLIYFSYDVKMKEKGDIPEGYSVSREKKERFSLILESASTNQTSMYLCASSWVVRTDTQYFGPGTRLTVL.

The chain couples TRBV9 to TRBJ2-7, with 10 bases identical to TRBD2. The length of the CDR3 is 15 residues. Per the germline V gene, CDR1 is SGDLS and CDR2 is YYNGEE. With V trimmed by 0 bases and J by 6 bases, 6 bases remained unmatched. CDR3: CASSVVPSGSPEQYF. CDR3 coding DNA: TGTGCCAGCAGCGTAGTTCCTAGCGGGAGTCCCGAGCAGTACTTC.

The rearrangement links TRBV7-8 to TRBJ2-3; 11 positions match TRBD1. The CDR3 has 16 residues. Germline V gene data show CDR1 as SGHVS and CDR2 as FQNEAQ. J gave up 4 bases and V 4 bases, and 7 bases lay outside the gene matches. CDR3 amino acids: CASSYGGQGGADTQYF. In nucleotides, the CDR3 is TGTGCCAGCAGCTACGGGGGACAGGGGGGCGCAGATACGCAGTATTTT. Filled out from reference TRBV7-8 and TRBJ2-3, the complete variable domain reads GAGVSQSPRYKVAKRGQDVALRCDPISGHVSLFWYQQALGQGPEFLTYFQNEAQLDKSGLPSDRFFAERPEGSVSTLKIQRTQQEDSAVYLCASSYGGQGGADTQYFGPGTRLTVL.

The chain employs TRBV29-1 and TRBJ2-7, with TRBD1 identical over 9 bases. The CDR3 covers 14 residues. With 3 bases clipped from V and 5 bases from J, the junction kept 8 bases outside the gene matches. The germline CDR1 and CDR2 sequences are SQVTM and ANQGSEA. This CDR3 is CSVDPGQGTHEQYF. The CDR3 DNA sequence: TGCAGCGTTGACCCGGGACAGGGCACCCACGAGCAGTACTTC.

This clone was found once. This rearrangement joins TRBV7-2 to TRBJ1-1, with 8 bases lining up with TRBD1. Germline assignment: CDR1 SGHTA and CDR2 FQGNSA. Germline trimming cut 5 bases from V and 3 bases from J; bases unmatched to any gene: 8. CDR3 length equals 15 residues. The CDR3, as DNA: TGTGCCAGCAGCCCCCGGGACAGGCTGGACACTGAAGCTTTCTTT. It translates to CASSPRDRLDTEAFF.

The rearrangement joins TRBV21-1 to TRBJ1-2. TRBV21-1 is listed as a pseudogene. There are 15 residues in the CDR3. Here the CDR3 DNA reads TGTGCCAGTAGTAAGGGGGGGGCGAAAACTAATGGCTACACCTTC. This codes for CASSKGGAKTNGYTF.

This clone was seen repeatedly, ten times or more. The chain links TRBV28 to TRBJ1-2, with 8 bases identical to TRBD1. The germline V gene has CDR1 MDHEN and CDR2 SYDVKM. The CDR3 covers 16 residues. V shed 7 bases and J 6 bases; nucleotides not matched to a gene: 16. This chain's CDR3 is CASISLISTGANGYTF. The CDR3 DNA is TGTGCCAGCATCTCCCTTATCTCGACAGGGGCGAATGGCTACACCTTC.